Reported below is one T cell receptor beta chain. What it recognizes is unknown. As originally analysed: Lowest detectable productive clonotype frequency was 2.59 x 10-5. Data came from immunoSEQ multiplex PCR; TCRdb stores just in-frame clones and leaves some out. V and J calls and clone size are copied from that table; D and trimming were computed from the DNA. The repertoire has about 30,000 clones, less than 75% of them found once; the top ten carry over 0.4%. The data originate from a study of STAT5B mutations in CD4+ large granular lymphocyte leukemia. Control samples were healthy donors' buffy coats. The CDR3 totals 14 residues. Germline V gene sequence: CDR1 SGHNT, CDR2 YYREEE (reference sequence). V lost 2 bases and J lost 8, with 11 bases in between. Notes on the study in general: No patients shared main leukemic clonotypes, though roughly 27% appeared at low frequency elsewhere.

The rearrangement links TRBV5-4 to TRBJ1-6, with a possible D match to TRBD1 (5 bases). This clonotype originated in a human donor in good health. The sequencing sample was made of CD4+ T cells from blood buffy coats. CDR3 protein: CASSLKQADSPLHF. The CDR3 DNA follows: TGTGCCAGCAGCTTAAAACAGGCGGATTCACCCCTCCACTTT.